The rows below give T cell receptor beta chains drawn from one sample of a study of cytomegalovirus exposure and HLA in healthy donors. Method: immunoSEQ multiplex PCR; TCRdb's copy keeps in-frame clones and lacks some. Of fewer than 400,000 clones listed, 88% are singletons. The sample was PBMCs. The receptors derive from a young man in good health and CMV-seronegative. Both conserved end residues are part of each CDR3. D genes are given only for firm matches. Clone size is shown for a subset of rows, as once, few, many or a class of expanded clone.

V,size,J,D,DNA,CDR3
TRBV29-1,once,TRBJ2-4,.,TGCAGCGTTGTAGCAGGGGCCAAAAACATTCAGTACTTC,CSVVAGAKNIQYF
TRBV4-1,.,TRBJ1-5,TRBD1,TGCGCCAGCAGCCGCTCGGGACAGAACAATCAGCCCCAGCATTTT,CASSRSGQNNQPQHF
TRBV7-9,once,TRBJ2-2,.,TGTGCCAGCAGCTTAGGCGTGTTTACCGGGGAGCTGTTTTTT,CASSLGVFTGELFF
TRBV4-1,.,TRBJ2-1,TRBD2,TGCGCCAGCAGCCAAGATACCGACTGGGAGGGCTCCTACAATGAGCAGTTCTTC,CASSQDTDWEGSYNEQFF
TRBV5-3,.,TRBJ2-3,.,TGTGCCAGAAGCTTGGGATTAGGGCTTTTACGGACAAACCCCACAGATACGCAGTATTTT,CARSLGLGLLRTNPTDTQYF
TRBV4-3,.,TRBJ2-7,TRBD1,TGCGCCAGCAGGGTCCGGGACAGGGGCCTCTACGAGCAGTACTTC,CASRVRDRGLYEQYF
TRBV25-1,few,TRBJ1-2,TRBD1,TGTGCCAGCAGTGCAGGTACAGGGGACGGCTACACCTTC,CASSAGTGDGYTF
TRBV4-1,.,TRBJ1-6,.,TGCGCCAGCAGCGGAAGGGGGACGGAGAGCTCCTATAATTCACCCCTCCACTTT,CASSGRGTESSYNSPLHF
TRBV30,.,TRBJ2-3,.,TGTGCCTGGACCCGCGGGGTAGCCGAAGGTGCAGATACGCAGTATTTT,CAWTRGVAEGADTQYF
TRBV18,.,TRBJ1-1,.,TGTGCCAGCTCCGACTCACCAGGGTCGTACACTGAAGCTTTCTTT,CASSDSPGSYTEAFF
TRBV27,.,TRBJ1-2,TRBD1,TGTGCCAGCAGTTCGCCGGGACAGGGGAACTATGGCTACACCTTC,CASSSPGQGNYGYTF
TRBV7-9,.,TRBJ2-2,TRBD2,TGTGCCAGCAGCTTCCCGACTAGCGGGATTCAAACCGGGGAGCTGTTTTTT,CASSFPTSGIQTGELFF
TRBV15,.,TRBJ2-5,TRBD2,TGTGCCACCGCGGGGGGGCTGGTAGAGACCCAGTACTTC,CATAGGLVETQYF
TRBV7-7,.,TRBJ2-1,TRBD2,TGTGCCAGCAGCCCCGGCTTAAGGACTAGCGGTTACAATGAGCAGTTCTTC,CASSPGLRTSGYNEQFF
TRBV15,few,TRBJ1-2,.,TGTGCCACCAGCATCTTCCGGTTCAACTATGGCTACACCTTC,CATSIFRFNYGYTF
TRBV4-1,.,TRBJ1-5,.,TGCGCCAGCAGCCAAGATAAAGGCCCCGGCGGGGGCAATCAGCCCCAGCATTTT,CASSQDKGPGGGNQPQHF
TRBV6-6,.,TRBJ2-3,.,TGTGCCAGCAGCCAAATTAGCTACAACACAGATACGCAGTATTTT,CASSQISYNTDTQYF
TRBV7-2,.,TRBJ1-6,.,TGTGCCAGCAGCCAAAGGGACAAGGCCTCAAATTCACCCCTCCACTTT,CASSQRDKASNSPLHF
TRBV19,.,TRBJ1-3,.,TGTGCCAGTAGTATATGGGGAGCACCTGGAAACACCATATATTTT,CASSIWGAPGNTIYF
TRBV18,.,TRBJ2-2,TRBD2,TGTGCCAGCTCCCAGGGACTAGCGGCGAACACCGGGGAGCTGTTTTTT,CASSQGLAANTGELFF
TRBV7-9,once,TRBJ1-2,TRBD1,TGTGCCAGCAGCCACGACAGGGTCTATGGCTACACCTTC,CASSHDRVYGYTF
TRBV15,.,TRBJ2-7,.,TGTGCCACCAGCAGAGAGCGGTCAGACGCTTACGAGCAGTACTTC,CATSRERSDAYEQYF
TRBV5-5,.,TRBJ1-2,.,TGTGCCAGCAGCTTGGCCGGGGGACTCTATGGCTACACCTTC,CASSLAGGLYGYTF
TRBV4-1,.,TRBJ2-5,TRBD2,TGCGCCAGCAGCCCAAGTCCGGGGGGACAAGAGACCCAGTACTTC,CASSPSPGGQETQYF
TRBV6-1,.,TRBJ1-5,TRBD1,TGTGCCAGCAGAGGACAGGGGTCCGTCGGGTCCCAGCATTTT,CASRGQGSVGSQHF
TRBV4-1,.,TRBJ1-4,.,TGCGCCAGCAGCCAGGGGACTCTTGAAAAACTGTTTTTT,CASSQGTLEKLFF
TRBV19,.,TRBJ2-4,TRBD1,TGTGCCAGTAATATAGGACAGGGAAACATTCAGTACTTC,CASNIGQGNIQYF
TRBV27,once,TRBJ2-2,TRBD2,TGTGCCAGCACACCGGGACTAGATCTCGGGGAGCTGTTTTTT,CASTPGLDLGELFF
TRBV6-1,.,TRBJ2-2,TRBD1,TGTGCCAGCAATCGGGACAGCTTTACCGGGGAGCTGTTTTTT,CASNRDSFTGELFF
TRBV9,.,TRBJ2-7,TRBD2,TGTGCCAGCAGCGTAGGCCTAGCGGGGAATTTCGAGCAGTACTTC,CASSVGLAGNFEQYF
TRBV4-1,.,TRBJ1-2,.,TGCGCCAGCAGCTTCTCGGAGGCCCTTAACTATGGCTACACCTTC,CASSFSEALNYGYTF
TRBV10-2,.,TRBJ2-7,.,TGCGCCAGCAGTGAGGTGACAGGACCGAACTACGAGCAGTACTTC,CASSEVTGPNYEQYF
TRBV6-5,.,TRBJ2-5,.,TGTGCCAGCAGCAATCCAGGGTCAGAGACCCAGTACTTC,CASSNPGSETQYF
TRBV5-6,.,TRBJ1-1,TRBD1,TGTGCCAGCAGCACAACCGGGACAGTAGACACTGAAGCTTTCTTT,CASSTTGTVDTEAFF
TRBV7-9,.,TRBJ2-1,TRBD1,TGTGCCAGCAGCCCGACGGGACAGGCATACAATGAGCAGTTCTTC,CASSPTGQAYNEQFF
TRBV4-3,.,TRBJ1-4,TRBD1,TGCGCCAGCAGCCAGATGGGACAGACGAATGAAAAACTGTTTTTT,CASSQMGQTNEKLFF
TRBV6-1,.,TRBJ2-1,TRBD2,TGTGCCAGCAACCTAGCGGGGCCCACGTACAATGAGCAGTTCTTC,CASNLAGPTYNEQFF
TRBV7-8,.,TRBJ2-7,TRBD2,TGTGCCAGCAGCCTCCGACTAGCGGGGTACTACGAGCAGTACTTC,CASSLRLAGYYEQYF
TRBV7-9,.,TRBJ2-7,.,TGTGCCAGCAGCCGGACAGACTACGAGCAGTACTTC,CASSRTDYEQYF
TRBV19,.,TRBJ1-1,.,TGTGCCAGTAGTAGGTGGAGGGAAGCTTTCTTT,CASSRWREAFF